This entry describes one T cell receptor beta chain. Its antigen is unidentified. CDR3 length: 14 amino acids. CDR1 and CDR2 from the germline V gene are MDHEN and SYDVKM. Trimming removed 3 bases from V and 0 bases from J, with 8 bases in between. This specimen comes from a study of OX40 agonist ivuxolimab in advanced cancers. The wider study: Age averaged approximately 60 years (range roughly 23 to 79), and 82.7% were male. Three patients responded partially, comprising one with hepatocellular carcinoma and two with cutaneous melanoma.

Generated by immunoSEQ multiplex PCR, the TCRdb table keeps only in-frame clones and is missing some. There are approximately 68,000 clones in the sample; around nine tenths occur only once, and under 0.85% lies in the top ten. Study findings and constraints: Among T cells, CD8+ cells averaged more expanded clones than CD4+ cells.

The clonotype originates from an adult with an advanced solid tumor such as melanoma, head and neck, liver or kidney cancer. The specimen comprised CD4+ or CD8+ T cells sorted from blood, sampled in a trial of the OX40 agonist ivuxolimab. The J gene is TRBJ1-1, the V gene TRBV28, with D uncertain. CDR3 in DNA: TGTGCCAGCAGTTTGCCACAGATGAACACTGAAGCTTTCTTT. The encoded protein is CASSLPQMNTEAFF.